The clone carrying this TCR beta chain was observed once. Antigen: not known. This record comes from a study of PD-1 blockade in classical Hodgkin lymphoma. Produced via immunoSEQ multiplex PCR; TCRdb's table is partial and in-frame only. The table lists roughly 92,000 clones, roughly 92% of them singletons, with about 2.5% in the top ten. General observations from the study: Newly diagnosed patients were said to have less baseline TCR diversity than healthy donors did. Exclusion applied to patients who initiated nivolumab less than 1 year following ASCT.

V was cut by 1 base and J by 4 bases, with 14 bases left in between. The CDR3 contains 15 residues. Germline CDR1 and CDR2: SGHDT and YYEEEE. Each patient relapsed following autologous stem cell transplantation, and prior brentuximab vedotin exposure differed. The material was peripheral blood mononuclear cells (PBMCs), obtained at baseline. The receptor's source is a human donor with classical Hodgkin lymphoma. The chain links TRBV5-6 to TRBJ1-1, with D perhaps matching TRBD1 (6 bases). The CDR3 bases are TGTGCCAGCAGCTTGTTGGGCAGGGGAGTCACTGAAGCTTTCTTT. The encoded protein is CASSLLGRGVTEAFF.